Below, one T cell receptor (beta chain) is given with its context. Its target antigen remains unknown. One base away there is no much larger clone; base qualities are not given. From its cysteine to its phenylalanine, the CDR3 spans 15 amino acids. Only CDR3 DNA is held: 45 bases, read in frame from base 1. CDR1 and CDR2, looked up from the germline V gene (reference sequence), are SEHNR and FQNEAQ. The germline ends are 19 bases apart after V is trimmed by 4 bases and J by 6 bases. This record belongs to a study of technical replicates of blood from several donors (dated by TCRdb to 2015 to 2018). Library prep was done by the immunoSEQ multiplex PCR assay. TCRdb holds this immuneACCESS table with in-frame rearrangements only. Some clones are missing; in checked studies, unresolved V genes explain under half, and the rest has no known cause. The sample records 50,000 to 70,000 clones, over 85% of which are singletons. The ten biggest clones cover under 5.5% of the sample.

The TCR sequence derives from a human donor in good health. Some clones in this sample may be carry-over from other donors' samples. This chain joins TRBV7-9 to TRBJ2-7; a tentative D call is TRBD1 (5 bases match). Source material: PBMCs. CDR3 sequence: CASSSHLLKGSEQYF. The nucleotide sequence is TGTGCCAGCAGCTCCCACTTACTTAAGGGGTCCGAGCAGTACTTC.